Listed here are 12 T cell receptor beta chains from one sample, sequenced in a study of CXCR3-negative and CXCR3-positive naive CD8 T cells. 5' RACE with UMI labels generated the TRB cDNA libraries. TCRdb reworked the 5' RACE reads into one entry per CDR3 protein, no DNA. Its listing shows 100,000 to 150,000 distinct CDR3 sequences. Material for sequencing was naive CXCR3- CD8+ T cells from blood. Subset: CD45RO-CCR7+CD27+CD95- naive CD8+ T cells lacking CXCR3 (TNR3-). Every receptor here comes from a human donor in good health. Some clones in this sample may be carry-over from other donors' samples.

The chain carries TRBV12-5 and TRBJ2-7; TCRdb's assignment of TRBD2 cannot be checked, as there is no DNA. The CDR3 consists of 13 residues. Germline lookup yields CDR1 LGHNT and CDR2 FRNRAP. CDR3 in amino acids: CASGGLAGYEQYF.

The rearrangement uses TRBV11-2 and TRBJ2-1; the TCRdb D gene call, TRBD1, has no DNA to confirm it. This CDR3 has 20 amino acids. Germline lookup yields CDR1 SGHAT and CDR2 FQNNGV. CDR3 residues: CASSLGGTGDPSGSRNEQFF. The full variable domain, in which reference TRBV11-2 and TRBJ2-1 provide the parts outside the CDR3, is EAGVAQSPRYKIIEKRQSVAFWCNPISGHATLYWYQQILGQGPKLLIQFQNNGVVDDSQLPKDRFSAERLKGVDSTLKIQPAKLEDSAVYLCASSLGGTGDPSGSRNEQFFGPGTRLTVL.

The chain is built from TRBV5-1 and TRBJ2-7. Germline CDR1 SGHRS, CDR2 YFSETQ. This CDR3 comprises 14 residues. The CDR3 loop is CASSLAGESYEQYF.

The J gene is TRBJ2-3, the V gene TRBV7-2; the TCRdb D gene call, TRBD2, has no DNA to confirm it. The CDR3 loop spans 14 amino acids. CDR1 and CDR2 from the germline V gene are SGHTA and FQGNSA. CDR3 region: CASSTGLAGDTQYF.

This chain uses TRBV20-1 with TRBJ2-7; lacking DNA, the TRBD1 call made by TCRdb goes unchecked. Germline assignment: CDR1 DFQATT and CDR2 SNEGSKA (reference sequence). The CDR3 contains 14 residues. CDR3 in amino acids: CSAIRDIFSYEQYF.

The chain combines TRBV28 with TRBJ2-3. The CDR3 sequence is 11 residues long. The germline CDR1 and CDR2 sequences are MDHEN and SYDVKM. The CDR3 loop reads CASSLSDTQYF.

This chain joins TRBV25-1 and TRBJ2-3; TCRdb reports TRBD2, a call that lacks DNA to check it against. The CDR3 totals 14 residues. CDR1 is MGHDK, CDR2 SYGVNS, per germline. The CDR3 loop reads CASSGPRDVDTQYF.

V is TRBV28 and J is TRBJ2-7; without DNA, the TCRdb call of TRBD2 cannot be checked. Germline V gene sequence: CDR1 MDHEN, CDR2 SYDVKM. The CDR3 contains 13 residues. This chain's CDR3 is CASSSGLIYEQYF.

The chain uses TRBV5-4 and TRBJ2-2; the D call from TCRdb, TRBD2, cannot be confirmed without DNA. Germline CDR1 is SGHNT and CDR2 is YYREEE (reference sequence). There are 20 residues in the CDR3. CDR3 sequence reads: CASSLVFVTSGGGGTGELFF. Using reference TRBV5-4 and TRBJ2-2 for the parts outside the CDR3, the full variable domain is ETGVTQSPTHLIKTRGQQVTLRCSSQSGHNTVSWYQQALGQGPQFIFQYYREEENGRGNFPPRFSGLQFPNYSSELNVNALELDDSALYLCASSLVFVTSGGGGTGELFFGEGSRLTVL.

The CDR3 is CASSFFGAGYEQYF. The chain has TRBV28 and TRBJ2-7; the D call of TRBD1 rests on TCRdb alone, since no DNA is present to check it. The CDR3 contains 14 residues. Germline CDR1 reads MDHEN; CDR2 reads SYDVKM.

The chain combines TRBV7-7 with TRBJ2-3. The CDR3 is 13 residues long. Germline lookup yields CDR1 SSHAT and CDR2 FNYEAQ (reference sequence). Here the CDR3 reads CASSLVFTDTQYF.

The chain couples TRBV7-6 to TRBJ2-5; TCRdb's D call of TRBD1 is untestable without DNA. From germline, CDR1 is SGHVS and CDR2 FNYEAQ. CDR3 length equals 18 residues. CDR3 sequence: CASSLVGWAQNRQETQYF.